Listed below are T cell receptor beta chains from one sample, sequenced in a study of T cells after yellow fever vaccination. TCRdb reanalysed the 5' RACE reads using MiXCR and keeps one entry per CDR3 protein. The repertoire has 510,000 or so distinct CDR3 sequences, roughly a fifth of them found once; the top ten carry 13% to 15%. The source was PBMCs, collected 15 days after the yellow fever booster vaccination. These TCRs come from a man under 40 who received the YFV17D yellow fever vaccine. CDR3s include the opening cysteine and the closing phenylalanine or tryptophan. Each record gives: clone size, V gene, J gene, D gene, CDR3 DNA, CDR3 protein. A D gene is named only where the DNA matches it firmly. Clone size is stated in some rows and not others, as once, few, many or a class when expanded.

NA	TRBV5-1	TRBJ2-7	TRBD2	TGCGCCAGCAGCTTGTCGTTAGCGGGCCTCTCCTACGAGCAGTACTTC	CASSLSLAGLSYEQYF
few	TRBV3-1	TRBJ2-1	NA	TGTGCCAGCAGCAATAGGGGTCTGGGAACCTACAATGAGCAGTTCTTC	CASSNRGLGTYNEQFF
few	TRBV24-1	TRBJ2-4	NA	TGTGCCACCTTTTATGGGGATACGGTCAAAAACATTCAGTACTTC	CATFYGDTVKNIQYF
few	TRBV20-1	TRBJ1-5	TRBD1	TGCAGTGCAGCGTCTCGACAGGGTAATCAGCCCCAGCATTTT	CSAASRQGNQPQHF
NA	TRBV19	TRBJ2-7	TRBD2	TGTGCCAGCTCCCAGAGCGGGACCTCCTACGAGCAGTACTTC	CASSQSGTSYEQYF
few	TRBV20-1	TRBJ2-7	TRBD2	TGCAGTGCTAAACTAGCGGGAGGTACTTACGAGCAGTACTTC	CSAKLAGGTYEQYF
NA	TRBV10-2	TRBJ1-1	NA	TGCGCCACCCGTGGGGGCAAGAACACTGAAGCTTTCTTT	CATRGGKNTEAFF
few	TRBV7-2	TRBJ1-5	TRBD1	TGTGCCAGCAGCTTAAGCCCAGGGGGAGTTAGCAATCAGCCCCAGCATTTT	CASSLSPGGVSNQPQHF
NA	TRBV7-9	TRBJ2-7	TRBD1	TGTGCCAGCAGCTGGGGACAGGGGGCAGTTTACGAGCAGTACTTC	CASSWGQGAVYEQYF
NA	TRBV7-3	TRBJ2-5	TRBD2	TGTGCCAGCAGCCCTCTTACGGGACTAGCGGGCCAAGAGACCCAGTACTTC	CASSPLTGLAGQETQYF
few	TRBV7-2	TRBJ2-7	NA	TGTGCCAGCAGCTTAAAAGGGAACTCCTACGAGCAGTACTTC	CASSLKGNSYEQYF
once	TRBV6-1	TRBJ2-7	NA	TGTGCCAGCAGTGAGTCAGGCTACGAGCAGTACTTC	CASSESGYEQYF
NA	TRBV10-3	TRBJ2-1	TRBD1	TGTGCCATCAGTGGGGGACAGGGTAATGAGCAGTTCTTC	CAISGGQGNEQFF
NA	TRBV7-2	TRBJ1-4	NA	TGTGCCAGCAGCTTAATGGGAGGGGAGTCGGTAAAACTGTTTTTT	CASSLMGGESVKLFF
few	TRBV30	TRBJ2-1	NA	TGTGCCTGGAGTGTAGCTAGCCACAATGAGCAGTTCTTC	CAWSVASHNEQFF
many	TRBV20-1	TRBJ2-1	NA	TGCAGTGCTTCCCAGGAGGGCCACGAGTTCTTC	CSASQEGHEFF
NA	TRBV12-3/TRBV12-4	TRBJ1-2	NA	TGTGCCAGCAGTGACCAGGGGCGATATGGCTACACCTTC	CASSDQGRYGYTF
NA	TRBV10-3	TRBJ2-5	NA	TGTGCCATCAGTTCAGGCGAAGAGACCCAGTACTTC	CAISSGEETQYF
NA	TRBV20-1	TRBJ1-5	NA	TGCAGTGCCGGAATTAATAGCAATCAGCCCCAGCATTTT	CSAGINSNQPQHF
NA	TRBV5-8	TRBJ2-1	NA	TGTGCCAGCAGCTTGAATGGGGACATTATAAGCAATGAGCAGTTCTTC	CASSLNGDIISNEQFF
NA	TRBV28	TRBJ2-3	NA	TGTGCCAGCAGTTCGCAGGGGGGGGTCACAGATACGCAGTATTTT	CASSSQGGVTDTQYF
NA	TRBV19	TRBJ1-3	NA	TGTGCCAGTAGTATCGAGGCCTCGTACTCTGGAAACACCATATATTTT	CASSIEASYSGNTIYF
few	TRBV24-1	TRBJ2-1	TRBD1	TGTGCCACCGGACCCGGGACAGCAATCTACAATGAGCAGTTCTTC	CATGPGTAIYNEQFF
few	TRBV14	TRBJ2-3	TRBD2	TGTGCCAGCAGCCAAGATGTGCCTAGCGGACCTAGCACAGATACGCAGTATTTT	CASSQDVPSGPSTDTQYF
few	TRBV4-1	TRBJ2-1	TRBD2	TGCGCCAGCAGTAGGGGACTAGCGGGACCTACCCCCTACAATGAGCAGTTCTTC	CASSRGLAGPTPYNEQFF
NA	TRBV6-1	TRBJ2-1	TRBD2	TGTGCCAGCAGCCCTAGACTAGCGCTTTACAATGAGCAGTTCTTC	CASSPRLALYNEQFF
NA	TRBV2	TRBJ2-7	NA	TGTGCCAGCAGAAAACTAGAGGAAGGCGGGCGCGAGCAGTACTTC	CASRKLEEGGREQYF
few	TRBV7-9	TRBJ1-5	TRBD1	TGTGCCAGCAGTTGGACAGGGGATCAGCCCCAGCATTTT	CASSWTGDQPQHF
NA	TRBV3-1	TRBJ2-3	NA	TGTGCCAGCAGCCAAAGAGGGACCTCAGATACGCAGTATTTT	CASSQRGTSDTQYF
NA	TRBV20-1	TRBJ2-1	TRBD2	TGCAGTGCGCCCACTAGCGGGAGGGCCTACAATGAGCAGTTCTTC	CSAPTSGRAYNEQFF
NA	TRBV5-1	TRBJ2-2	NA	TGCGCCAGCAGCCCGTTGGGCGCGGAGACCGGGGAGCTGTTTTTT	CASSPLGAETGELFF
NA	TRBV5-1	TRBJ2-3	NA	TGCGCCAGCAGCATAGATGGCCCCGGAGGGACAGATACGCAGTATTTT	CASSIDGPGGTDTQYF
NA	TRBV30	TRBJ2-3	NA	TGTGCCTGGAAAATCTGGAGAAGGACAGCGACAAACACAGATACGCAGTATTTT	CAWKIWRRTATNTDTQYF
NA	TRBV4-3	TRBJ1-6	TRBD1	TGCGCCAGCAGCCAAGTCACAGGGGGCTATAATTCACCCCTCCACTTT	CASSQVTGGYNSPLHF
NA	TRBV30	TRBJ1-1	NA	TGTGCCTGGTCCGGGACAACGAACACTGAAGCTTTCTTT	CAWSGTTNTEAFF
few	TRBV5-1	TRBJ2-7	NA	TGCGCCAGCAGCAGACTACAGGGAGACTCCTACGAGCAGTACTTC	CASSRLQGDSYEQYF
few	TRBV14	TRBJ2-7	NA	TGTGCCAGCAGCCAAGCTGGTCACGAGCAGTACTTC	CASSQAGHEQYF
NA	TRBV5-6	TRBJ2-7	TRBD2	TGTGCCAGCAGCTTGATCGTGAGGGCTAGCGGGAGGTTGGCCTACGAGCAGTACTTC	CASSLIVRASGRLAYEQYF
many	TRBV4-2	TRBJ1-5	NA	TGTGCCAGCAGCCAGATACAGGGCGGCAATCAGCCCCAGCATTTT	CASSQIQGGNQPQHF
NA	TRBV6-5	TRBJ1-3	NA	TGTGCCAGCAGTTACTCGTACCAGGGAGGAAACACCATATATTTT	CASSYSYQGGNTIYF
few	TRBV7-6	TRBJ2-7	NA	TGTGCCAGCAGCTCGTTCCCGGGTATCGAGCAGTACTTC	CASSSFPGIEQYF
few	TRBV5-1	TRBJ2-1	NA	TGCGCCAGCAGCTTGGCGGTTGTCAGTGGGGCGTACAATGAGCAGTTCTTC	CASSLAVVSGAYNEQFF
NA	TRBV5-1	TRBJ2-3	TRBD2	TGCGCCTCCGGTAGCGGGAGGGCCGGAGCTGATACGCAGTATTTT	CASGSGRAGADTQYF
NA	TRBV10-3	TRBJ2-1	NA	TGTGCAGTTCGGGAGCTGGCGGCCGGTGAGCAGTTCTTC	CAVRELAAGEQFF
few	TRBV27	TRBJ2-3	NA	TGTGCCAGCCTTAGACCTAATACAGATACGCAGTATTTT	CASLRPNTDTQYF
few	TRBV7-2	TRBJ1-3	TRBD1	TGTGCCAGCAGCAACCGGGACAGGGTCCAGTCTGGAAACACCATATATTTT	CASSNRDRVQSGNTIYF
NA	TRBV29-1	TRBJ2-1	TRBD2	TGCAGCGCCCTCGGGACTAGCCTCCATGAGCAGTTCTTC	CSALGTSLHEQFF
NA	TRBV5-1	TRBJ2-1	NA	TGCGCCAGCAGCTTGTGGGGGAGGGAGCAGTTCTTC	CASSLWGREQFF